This T cell receptor beta chain was documented in a study of CD8 T cells in Susac syndrome. Study at large: Patients with Susac syndrome, at blood draw, were therapy-naive, on corticosteroids, or on intravenous immunoglobulin alone.

TEMRA cells were FACS-enriched, while CD8+ and CD4+ T cells were negatively isolated. With random hexamers, reverse transcription was performed on roughly 0.5 to 1 ug of RNA. An immunoSEQ multiplex PCR amplified TCR beta CDR3 over 54 Vbeta and 13 Jbeta. TCRdb itself ran the immunoSEQ multiplex PCR reads through MiXCR, one entry per CDR3 protein. The table lists about 84,000 distinct CDR3 sequences, roughly 96% of them singletons, with approximately 0.42% in the top ten. The germline V gene has CDR1 SGHRS and CDR2 YFSETQ. This CDR3 is built from 15 residues. Deletions cut 0 bases from V and 5 bases from J, with 15 bases between.

The sequencing sample was made of CD8+ T cells from PBMCs. The rearrangement uses TRBV5-1 and TRBJ2-7, with D unresolved. The source is a human donor with Susac syndrome. CDR3 DNA: TGCGCCAGCAGCTTGGCCGGTAACATACCAGACGAGCAGTACTTC. This gives the protein CASSLAGNIPDEQYF.